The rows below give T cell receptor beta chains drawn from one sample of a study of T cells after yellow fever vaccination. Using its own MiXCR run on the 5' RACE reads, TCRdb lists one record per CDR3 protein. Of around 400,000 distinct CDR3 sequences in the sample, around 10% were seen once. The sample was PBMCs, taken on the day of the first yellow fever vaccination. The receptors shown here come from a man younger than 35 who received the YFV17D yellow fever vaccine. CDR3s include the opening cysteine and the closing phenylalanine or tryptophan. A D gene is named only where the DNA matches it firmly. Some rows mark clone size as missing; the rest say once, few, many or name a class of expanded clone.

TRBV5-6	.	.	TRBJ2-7	CASSPVGGSSEQYF	TGTGCCAGCAGCCCCGTGGGAGGTTCTAGCGAGCAGTACTTC
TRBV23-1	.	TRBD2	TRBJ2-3	CASSQLPRRGGLADTQYF	TGCGCCAGCAGTCAATTACCTCGGCGGGGGGGCCTCGCAGATACGCAGTATTTT
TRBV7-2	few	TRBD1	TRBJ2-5	CASSPTTGGETQYF	TGTGCCAGCAGCCCTACGACAGGGGGAGAGACCCAGTACTTC
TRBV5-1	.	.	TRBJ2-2	CASSLEDLTGELFF	TGCGCCAGCAGCTTGGAAGACCTCACCGGGGAGCTGTTTTTT
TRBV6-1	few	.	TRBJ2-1	CASRSPGEGGEQFF	TGTGCCAGCAGATCCCCGGGGGAAGGGGGTGAGCAGTTCTTC
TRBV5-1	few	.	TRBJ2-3	CASSPDPSSTDTQYF	TGCGCCAGCAGCCCGGACCCCTCTAGCACAGATACGCAGTATTTT
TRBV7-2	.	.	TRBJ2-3	CASSLDWVRGTDTQYF	TGTGCCAGCAGCTTAGATTGGGTTAGGGGCACAGATACGCAGTATTTT
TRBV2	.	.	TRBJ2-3	CASTGGPSTDTQYF	TGTGCCAGCACAGGAGGTCCTAGCACAGATACGCAGTATTTT
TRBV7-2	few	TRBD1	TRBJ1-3	CASRKRRQGSGNTIYF	TGTGCCAGCAGGAAACGTCGACAGGGCTCTGGAAACACCATATATTTT
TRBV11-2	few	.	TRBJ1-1	CASSLEGQPGSLAFF	TGTGCCAGCAGCTTAGAAGGACAGCCCGGATCATTAGCTTTCTTT
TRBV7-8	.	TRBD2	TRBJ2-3	CASSLGRTSGGRITQYF	TGTGCCAGCAGCTTAGGGCGGACTAGCGGGGGGAGGATTACGCAGTATTTT
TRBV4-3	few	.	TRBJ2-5	CASSQDLARKETQYF	TGCGCCAGCAGCCAAGATCTGGCCAGAAAAGAGACCCAGTACTTC
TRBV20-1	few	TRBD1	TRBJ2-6	CSARDFQGQGSGANVLTF	TGCAGTGCTAGAGATTTTCAGGGACAGGGTTCTGGGGCCAACGTCCTGACTTTC
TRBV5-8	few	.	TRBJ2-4	CASSFWGAQNIQYF	TGTGCCAGCAGCTTTTGGGGGGCACAAAACATTCAGTACTTC
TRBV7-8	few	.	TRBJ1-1	CASSERLDREAFF	TGTGCCAGCAGTGAGAGGTTGGACAGAGAAGCTTTCTTT
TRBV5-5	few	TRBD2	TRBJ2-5	CASSLDGRGEETQYF	TGTGCCAGCAGCTTGGATGGGCGGGGGGAAGAGACCCAGTACTTC
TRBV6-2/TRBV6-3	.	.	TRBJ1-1	CASSYNPGENTEAFF	TGTGCCAGCAGTTACAATCCGGGGGAGAACACTGAAGCTTTCTTT
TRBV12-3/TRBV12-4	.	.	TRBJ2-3	CASSLDRVVTDTQYF	TGTGCCAGCAGTTTAGACAGGGTAGTCACAGATACGCAGTATTTT
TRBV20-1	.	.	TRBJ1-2	CSAREGGLGYTF	TGCAGTGCTAGAGAGGGGGGGCTAGGCTACACCTTC
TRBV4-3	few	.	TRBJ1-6	CASSQATVLQPPVLSPLHF	TGCGCCAGCAGCCAAGCCACCGTACTACAACCTCCAGTGTTATCACCCCTCCACTTT
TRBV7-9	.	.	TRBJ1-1	CASSSQGTLVTEAFF	TGTGCCAGCAGCAGCCAGGGTACGTTGGTCACTGAAGCTTTCTTT
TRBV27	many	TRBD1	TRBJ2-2	CASSPGQGTGELFF	TGTGCCAGCAGTCCCGGACAGGGCACCGGGGAGCTGTTTTTT
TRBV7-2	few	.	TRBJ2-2	CASSSNGPAAGELFF	TGTGCCAGCAGCTCAAACGGACCTGCGGCCGGGGAGCTGTTTTTT
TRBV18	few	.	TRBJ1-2	CASSPETQANYGYTF	TGTGCCAGCTCACCGGAAACTCAAGCTAACTATGGCTACACCTTC
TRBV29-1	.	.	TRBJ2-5	CSGIGSETQYF	TGCAGCGGAATCGGGTCCGAGACCCAGTACTTC
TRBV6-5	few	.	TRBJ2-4	CASSYSEAKNIQYF	TGTGCCAGCAGTTACTCCGAGGCCAAAAACATTCAGTACTTC
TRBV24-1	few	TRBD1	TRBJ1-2	CATSAGGSYGYTF	TGTGCCACCAGTGCAGGGGGAAGCTATGGCTACACCTTC
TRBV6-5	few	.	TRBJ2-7	CASSYTLGRDEQYF	TGTGCCAGCAGTTACACCCTCGGGCGGGACGAGCAGTACTTC
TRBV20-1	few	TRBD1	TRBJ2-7	CSAKGQAYEQYF	TGCAGTGCCAAGGGACAGGCCTACGAGCAGTACTTC
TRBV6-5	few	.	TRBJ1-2	CASSYSTGRYGYTF	TGTGCCAGCAGTTACTCGACGGGGCGGTATGGCTACACCTTC
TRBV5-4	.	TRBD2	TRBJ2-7	CASSLAGGEYEQYF	TGTGCCAGCAGCTTGGCGGGGGGTGAATACGAGCAGTACTTC
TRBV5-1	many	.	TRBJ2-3	CASSLGLTAADTQYF	TGCGCCAGCAGCTTGGGACTTACGGCGGCAGATACGCAGTATTTT
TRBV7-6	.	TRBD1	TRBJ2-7	CASSLETGGGEQYF	TGTGCCAGCAGCTTAGAGACAGGGGGAGGCGAGCAGTACTTC
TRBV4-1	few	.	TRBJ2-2	CASSQGPQTGNTGELFF	TGCGCCAGCAGCCAAGGGCCCCAGACAGGGAACACCGGGGAGCTGTTTTTT
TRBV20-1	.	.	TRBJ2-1	CTISFPGSGNEQFF	TGCACTATCTCCTTCCCGGGCTCCGGAAATGAGCAGTTCTTC
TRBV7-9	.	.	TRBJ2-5	CASSLNQGSMETQYF	TGTGCCAGCAGCTTAAACCAGGGGAGTATGGAGACCCAGTACTTC
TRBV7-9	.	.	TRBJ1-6	CASSSRVSFSGNSPLHF	TGTGCCAGCAGCTCCCGAGTTTCATTCAGCGGGAATTCACCCCTCCACTTT
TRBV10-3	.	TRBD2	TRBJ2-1	CAISELAGKEQFF	TGTGCCATCAGTGAACTAGCGGGGAAAGAGCAGTTCTTC
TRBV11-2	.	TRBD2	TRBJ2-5	CASSLGLSGGTRGETQYF	TGTGCCAGCAGCTTAGGATTGAGCGGGGGGACACGAGGGGAGACCCAGTACTTC
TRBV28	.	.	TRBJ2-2	CASISGGTTGELFF	TGTGCCAGCATTAGCGGAGGGACCACCGGGGAGCTGTTTTTT
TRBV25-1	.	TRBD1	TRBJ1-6	CASSEDRFWSPLHF	TGTGCCAGCAGTGAGGACAGGTTTTGGTCACCCCTCCACTTT
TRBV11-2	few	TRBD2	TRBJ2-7	CASSWGSGGYEQYF	TGTGCCAGCAGCTGGGGTAGCGGGGGCTACGAGCAGTACTTC
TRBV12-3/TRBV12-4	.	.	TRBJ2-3	CASRRWGTDTQYF	TGTGCCAGCAGGAGGTGGGGCACAGATACGCAGTATTTT
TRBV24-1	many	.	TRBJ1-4	CATSPARTKEKLFF	TGTGCCACCAGTCCGGCCAGGACGAAGGAAAAACTGTTTTTT
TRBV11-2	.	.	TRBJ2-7	CASSLVRRSFYEQYF	TGTGCCAGCAGCTTAGTGCGTCGGTCTTTCTACGAGCAGTACTTC
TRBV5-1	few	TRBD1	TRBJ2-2	CASSFTGGEGTGELFF	TGCGCCAGCAGCTTTACAGGGGGCGAAGGCACCGGGGAGCTGTTTTTT
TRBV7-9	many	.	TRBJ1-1	CASSRGDTEAFF	TGTGCCAGCAGCCGAGGCGACACTGAAGCTTTCTTT
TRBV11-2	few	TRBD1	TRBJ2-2	CASSFRDRGLRRVVGELFF	TGTGCCAGCAGCTTCAGGGACAGGGGGCTCCGCCGGGTGGTCGGGGAGCTGTTTTTT